This TCR beta chain was sequenced during a study of T-cell memory formation after mild COVID-19. Overall study: Each donor largely had its own TCR clusters. Study results and caveats: Whether second-wave clones peaking at day 37 were SARS-CoV-2 specific went unconfirmed. Among clones contracting day 15 to 85, CD4/CD8 was balanced, whereas later expanders leaned CD4+.

With respect to this clonotype: Its antigen is still unknown.

Germline V gives CDR1 SEHNR, CDR2 FQNEAQ (reference sequence). CDR3 length equals 13 residues. Trimming cost V 2 bases and J 5 bases, with 9 bases left between them. Each CDR3 protein gets one entry after TCRdb re-called the 5' RACE reads with MiXCR. In the table there are around 140,000 distinct CDR3 sequences, less than 25% of which are singletons. The sequenced sample consisted of PBMCs or a T cell subset sorted from them (not recorded which). The chain recombines TRBV7-9 with TRBJ1-2; D may be TRBD1 (5 bases). This receptor was obtained from an adult woman who had mild COVID-19 (a few samples of this study predate the infection). Cell type and time point are not known. CDR3: CASSLQGEYGYTF. In DNA form, the CDR3 reads TGTGCCAGCAGCTTACAGGGTGAATATGGCTACACCTTC.